Listed here is a single TCR beta chain. Its target is unknown. The protocol was immunoSEQ multiplex PCR, while the TCRdb copy is restricted to in-frame clones and leaves out a portion. This sample yields more than 85,000 clones, of which about 89% are seen a single time; around 4.6% belongs to the top ten. This entry is derived from a study of T cell responses to AZD1222 COVID-19 vaccine. Study-wide findings and caveats: Clonal diversity was possibly underestimated, and white British individuals and females predominated among donors. Repertoire sampling was restricted to post-peak T cell response timepoints. Regions left unmutated in variants are reportedly the target of nearly half of spike-specific TCRs. Just five or six AZD1222 recipients tested seropositive at baseline.

This CDR3 is 14 amino acids long. CDR1 and CDR2 (germline): SEHNR, FQNEAQ (reference sequence). V lost 3 bases and J 3 bases, leaving 12 bases between the germline ends. This sequence joins TRBV7-9 and TRBJ2-7; D could derive from TRBD1 or TRBD2 (5 bases each). Sequencing used peripheral blood, obtained 28 days after the second AZD1222 dose. This sequence was found in an adult who received the AZD1222 COVID-19 vaccine. This chain's CDR3 is CASSLGPSLYEQYF. In DNA form, the CDR3 reads TGTGCCAGCAGCTTGGGACCGTCCCTCTACGAGCAGTACTTC.